This record looks at one T cell receptor (beta chain) sequence and its context. What it recognizes is unknown. Trimming removed 2 bases from V and 3 bases from J, with 11 bases in between. From germline, CDR1 is SEHNR and CDR2 FQNEAQ (reference sequence). The CDR3 sequence is 15 residues long. This entry belongs to a study of response to subunit inactivated influenza vaccine. TCRdb re-called the RT-PCR reads through MiXCR, storing one row per CDR3 protein. The sample has around 520,000 distinct CDR3 sequences; roughly 10% are singletons. General study findings and limits: Each seasonal influenza vaccination recruits few new T cells, the authors suggested.

The chain has TRBV7-9 and TRBJ2-1, with D perhaps TRBD2 (7 bases). Source: PBMCs from blood, taken on the day of vaccination. This TCR was recovered from a man aged 45-60 years who received an inactivated influenza vaccine. The CDR3 protein is CASSLRGGGYNEQFF. The CDR3 DNA follows: TGTGCCAGCAGCTTAAGGGGGGGGGGCTACAATGAGCAGTTCTTC.